The source of this TCR beta chain is a study of cytomegalovirus exposure and HLA in healthy donors. Using immunoSEQ multiplex PCR, the repertoire was profiled, and TCRdb retains in-frame clones only, with some absent. This table has about 68,000 clones, 96% appearing once. This receptor was taken from a man aged 18 to 30 in good health and CMV-seronegative. Sequencing was carried out using PBMCs.

CDR3 in DNA: TGTGCCAGCAGTAACAGGCTATTGACCTACGAGCAGTACTTC. Residues: CASSNRLLTYEQYF. This chain joins TRBV28 and TRBJ2-7; TRBD1 might be the D (5 bases). V was shortened by 5 bases and J by 2 bases, with 13 bases between the two germline ends. The germline CDR1 and CDR2 sequences are MDHEN and SYDVKM. The length of the CDR3 is 14 residues.